These 30 T cell receptor beta chains originate from one sample sequenced in a study of relationships among human T cell subsets. From mRNA, alpha and beta CDR3 regions were amplified using semiquantitative ARM-PCR. Tagged nested gene-specific primers were used first, then communal superprimers amplified exponentially. Using its own MiXCR run on the multiplex PCR reads, TCRdb lists one record per CDR3 protein. This repertoire shows some 7,000 distinct CDR3 sequences, around 70% found once; its top ten account for 40% to 65%. From pooled CD4+ and CD8+ T cells, anti-CD45RA microbeads isolated naive plus transitional cells. Sample: naive and transitional (CD45RA+) T cells sorted from blood. These receptor sequences come from a man aged 35-49 years in good health.

The gene calls are TRBV6-1 and TRBJ1-4; D unclear. The ends were cut back, 11 bases at V and 7 bases at J, with 20 bases in the middle. The CDR3 sequence is 14 residues long. Looked up from germline, CDR1 is MNHNS and CDR2 is SASEGT. The CDR3 DNA reads TGTGCCGGATCTGGCGGGTTTGAGGGTGAAAAACTGTTTTTT. Translation: CAGSGGFEGEKLFF.

V gene TRBV28 combines with J gene TRBJ1-1; unclear D gene. This CDR3 has 12 amino acids. Germline CDR1 reads MDHEN; CDR2 reads SYDVKM. V was cut by 10 bases and J by 4 bases, with 13 bases left in between. Here the CDR3 DNA reads TGTGCCACGGCGATCCTGGGCACTGAAGCTTTCTTT. Its translation is CATAILGTEAFF.

The J gene is TRBJ2-3, the V gene TRBV14; the D is unclear. The CDR3 runs 13 residues. Germline V CDR1 and CDR2: SGHDN, FVKESK. Trimming took 1 base from V and 1 from J, leaving 3 bases between them. CDR3 amino acids: CASSQARTDTQYF. The CDR3 DNA follows: TGTGCCAGCAGCCAAGCACGCACAGATACGCAGTATTTT.

The chain joins TRBV28 to TRBJ2-1; 9 bases line up with TRBD2. The junction had 8 bases not matched to a gene; V was cut back by 7 bases and J by 4 bases. From germline, CDR1 is MDHEN and CDR2 SYDVKM. The CDR3 runs to 15 residues. In nucleotides, the CDR3 is TGTGCCAGCATCGAAGCCCTAGCGGGGTACAATGAGCAGTTCTTC. Protein sequence: CASIEALAGYNEQFF.

The CDR3 DNA reads as TGCAGTGCTAGAGCCGGGACTAGCGGGAGGGGCTCCTACGAGCAGTACTTC. Its protein product is CSARAGTSGRGSYEQYF. The rearrangement links TRBV20-1 to TRBJ2-7, with 16 bases aligning to TRBD2. The CDR3 consists of 17 residues. The V gene's germline CDR1 is DFQATT and CDR2 SNEGSKA (reference sequence). The V gene end was trimmed by 1 base and the J gene end by 0 bases; junction bases not matched to a gene: 3.

The CDR3 loop reads CASAGTSGPRSKFF. CDR3 nucleotides: TGTGCCAGCGCCGGGACTAGCGGTCCAAGGTCAAAATTCTTC. The rearrangement uses TRBV7-9 and TRBJ2-1; TRBD2 matches 11 bases. Losses at the gene ends were 8 bases for V and 16 bases for J; bases not matched to a gene: 16. From germline, CDR1 is SEHNR and CDR2 FQNEAQ (reference sequence). The CDR3 contains 14 residues.

This clonotype was seen a single time. The rearrangement joins TRBV30 to TRBJ1-1; 11 nucleotides line up with TRBD1. J was trimmed by 6 bases and V by 2 bases; bases with no gene match: 2. Looked up from germline, CDR1 is GTSNPN and CDR2 is SVGIG (reference sequence). This CDR3 region has 13 residues. This CDR3 reads CAWSRDRGSEAFF. In nucleotides, the CDR3 is TGTGCCTGGAGTAGGGACAGGGGGTCTGAAGCTTTCTTT. The entire variable domain, with the rest obtained from reference TRBV30 and TRBJ1-1, is as follows: SQTIHQWPATLVQPVGSPLSLECTVEGTSNPNLYWYRQAAGRGLQLLFYSVGIGQISSEVPQNLSASRPQDRQFILSSKKLLLSDSGFYLCAWSRDRGSEAFFGQGTRLTVV.

This chain links TRBV11-2 with TRBJ2-7; 8 bases line up with TRBD2. J lost 5 bases, V lost 5 bases, and 14 bases had no gene match. CDR1 and CDR2 from the germline V gene are SGHAT and FQNNGV. The CDR3 has 16 amino acids. This CDR3 is CASSAGGEGPIHEQYF. DNA for the CDR3: TGTGCCAGCAGCGCCGGGGGGGAGGGGCCGATCCACGAGCAGTACTTC.

This chain links TRBV28 with TRBJ1-2; D is ambiguous. This CDR3 has 14 amino acids. Germline CDR1 is MDHEN and CDR2 is SYDVKM. The germline V and J ends were trimmed by 5 bases and 6 bases, with 16 bases remaining between them. CDR3: CASSTAYVGHGYTF. CDR3 bases: TGTGCCAGCAGTACAGCCTACGTTGGGCATGGCTACACCTTC.

A note on this clonotype: The conserved phenylalanine or tryptophan normally closing the CDR3 is absent here, so this likely arose from a read error. The chain recombines TRBV27 with TRBJ2-3, with TRBD2 as a possible D gene (6 bases). The germline V and J ends were trimmed by 6 bases and 5 bases, with 15 bases remaining between them. This CDR3 has 14 amino acids. Germline V lookup: CDR1 MNHEY, CDR2 SMNVEV (reference sequence). CDR3 DNA sequence: TGTGCCAGCAGAGAGCCCGGGACTCAAGATACGCAGTATTTG. Its protein is CASREPGTQDTQYL.

The rearrangement links TRBV6-4 to TRBJ1-5, with no clear D. CDR1 and CDR2 (germline): MRHNA, SNTAGT. V was clipped by 0 bases and J by 0 bases, with 3 bases between them. This CDR3 has 14 residues. CDR3 sequence reads: CASSDSYSNQPQHF. The DNA of the CDR3 is TGTGCCAGCAGTGACTCATATAGCAATCAGCCCCAGCATTTT.

This clonotype was detected a few times. This sequence joins TRBV15 and TRBJ2-1; 13 bases are shared with TRBD2. The CDR3 covers 17 residues. The V gene end was trimmed by 1 base and the J gene end by 7 bases; junction bases not matched to a gene: 7. Germline loops: CDR1 LNHNV, CDR2 YYDKDF (reference sequence). The CDR3 nucleotides are TGTGCCACCAGCAGAGTGTCGGGACTAGCGGGGTGGAATGAGCAGTTCTTC. This gives the protein CATSRVSGLAGWNEQFF.

The chain has TRBV4-2 and TRBJ2-5; D unresolved. Germline CDR1 is LGHNA and CDR2 is YNFKEQ. V was shortened by 0 bases and J by 1 base, with 6 bases between the two germline ends. There are 14 residues in the CDR3. CDR3 DNA: TGTGCCAGCAGCCAAGACCCAGGCCAAGAGACCCAGTACTTC. It specifies CASSQDPGQETQYF.

V is TRBV5-1 and J is TRBJ2-3; 11 bases match TRBD2. The CDR3 contains 17 residues. The V gene end was trimmed by 4 bases and the J gene end by 2 bases; junction bases not matched to a gene: 9. Germline V CDR1 and CDR2: SGHRS, YFSETQ. The CDR3 DNA sequence: TGCGCCAGCAGCGTCTTACTAGCGGGGGCCTCCACAGATACGCAGTATTTT. Amino acid sequence: CASSVLLAGASTDTQYF.

The chain joins TRBV7-3 to TRBJ2-3; 11 nucleotides line up with TRBD2. Germline V gene sequence: CDR1 SGHTA, CDR2 FQGTGA. Unmatched junction bases numbered 4, after V lost 0 bases and J lost 5 bases. The CDR3 spans 16 residues. The CDR3: CASSLTNGLAGDTQYF. In DNA, the CDR3 is TGTGCCAGCAGCTTAACCAACGGACTAGCGGGAGATACGCAGTATTTT.

This chain connects TRBV30 to TRBJ2-3; weak D call: TRBD2 (5 bases). V was trimmed by 1 base and J by 3 bases, leaving 11 bases between them. This CDR3 has 14 residues. Germline V gives CDR1 GTSNPN, CDR2 SVGIG (reference sequence). CDR3 sequence reads: CAWSEGLATDTQYF. In DNA form, the CDR3 reads TGTGCCTGGAGTGAAGGTTTAGCGACAGATACGCAGTATTTT.

The gene calls are TRBV12-3 or TRBV12-4 and TRBJ2-1; 14 bases line up with TRBD2. This CDR3 has 15 amino acids. V shed 7 bases, J shed 5 bases, and the junction held 4 bases outside the gene matches. The CDR3 reads CASNRLAGGDNEQFF. CDR3 bases: TGTGCCAGCAACCGACTAGCGGGAGGGGACAATGAGCAGTTCTTC.

This clonotype was seen a handful of times. The junction shows a germline mismatch at one end, possibly a read error. The chain couples TRBV5-4 to TRBJ2-3, with 7 positions matching TRBD1. Germline V gene sequence: CDR1 SGHNT, CDR2 YYREEE (reference sequence). The CDR3 spans 15 residues. The CDR3 nucleotides read TGCGCCAGCAGCTCGGGACAGTTGGGCACAGATACGCAGTATTTT. Translation gives CASSSGQLGTDTQYF. Together with reference TRBV5-4 and TRBJ2-3, the CDR3 gives the full variable domain: ETGVTQSPTHLIKTRGQQVTLRCSSQSGHNTVSWYQQALGQGPQFIFQYYREEENGRGNFPPRFSGLQFPNYSSELNVNALELDDSALYLCASSSGQLGTDTQYFGPGTRLTVL.

This chain connects TRBV29-1 to TRBJ2-3; 13 bases line up with TRBD2. The CDR3 covers 15 residues. The V segment lost 3 bases and the J segment 2 bases; nucleotides outside the gene matches: 2. Germline loops: CDR1 SQVTM, CDR2 ANQGSEA. The CDR3, as DNA: TGCAGCGTTGAGGGACTAGCGGGGCCCACAGATACGCAGTATTTT. Encoded protein: CSVEGLAGPTDTQYF.

The chain carries TRBV29-1 and TRBJ2-7; 10 bases fit TRBD1. The CDR3 consists of 14 residues. CDR1 and CDR2 (germline): SQVTM, ANQGSEA. The V segment lost 4 bases and the J segment 6 bases; nucleotides outside the gene matches: 9. This CDR3 reads CSVARGTGASEQYF. Written as DNA, the CDR3 is TGCAGCGTTGCGAGAGGGACAGGGGCGTCCGAGCAGTACTTC.

For this clonotype: The conserved final phenylalanine or tryptophan is absent from the CDR3, which likely points to a read error. The DNA is left out, because the CDR3 cannot be placed on it with certainty; the CDR3 is given as TCRdb lists it. V and J are TRBV12-3 or TRBV12-4 and TRBJ2-5; the table's D call of TRBD2 was not tested on the DNA. The CDR3 contains 11 residues when both ends are counted. The chain's CDR3 is CASSGTRRELC.

Only a few counts were recorded for this clonotype. The chain couples TRBV11-2 to TRBJ2-3; TRBD2 agrees at 7 bases. The V and J ends lost 5 bases and 9 bases, in that order; junction bases with no gene match: 11. This CDR3 has 14 amino acids. Germline assignment: CDR1 SGHAT and CDR2 FQNNGV. This CDR3 is CASSPHPKTSTQYF. The CDR3 coding sequence is TGTGCCAGCAGCCCACACCCTAAGACTAGCACGCAGTATTTT. Full variable domain (rest looked up from reference TRBV11-2 and TRBJ2-3): EAGVAQSPRYKIIEKRQSVAFWCNPISGHATLYWYQQILGQGPKLLIQFQNNGVVDDSQLPKDRFSAERLKGVDSTLKIQPAKLEDSAVYLCASSPHPKTSTQYFGPGTRLTVL.

This clonotype occurred a few times. The V and J genes are TRBV28 and TRBJ1-6; 8 nucleotides agree with TRBD1. Germline V CDR1 and CDR2: MDHEN, SYDVKM. The ends lost 3 bases at V and 9 bases at J; junction bases unmatched: 4. The CDR3 extends over 14 amino acids. The DNA of the CDR3 is TGTGCCAGCAGTTTGGGGACAGGTGCTTCACCCCTCCACTTT. Encoded protein: CASSLGTGASPLHF. The entire variable domain, with the rest obtained from reference TRBV28 and TRBJ1-6, is as follows: DVKVTQSSRYLVKRTGEKVFLECVQDMDHENMFWYRQDPGLGLRLIYFSYDVKMKEKGDIPEGYSVSREKKERFSLILESASTNQTSMYLCASSLGTGASPLHFGNGTRLTVT.

The CDR3 DNA sequence: TGTGCCAGCAGCTCTTGGCTAACGACGGGTAGCCCTCGAGATACGCAGTATTTT. Encoded protein: CASSSWLTTGSPRDTQYF. V is TRBV7-9 and J is TRBJ2-3; D remains ambiguous. In germline, CDR1 is SEHNR, CDR2 FQNEAQ (reference sequence). Trimming took off 4 bases at V and 5 bases at J, with 25 bases between the two ends. There are 18 residues in the CDR3. The whole variable domain, remainder taken from reference TRBV7-9 and TRBJ2-3, is DTGVSQNPRHKITKRGQNVTFRCDPISEHNRLYWYRQTLGQGPEFLTYFQNEAQLEKSRLLSDRFSAERPKGSFSTLEIQRTEQGDSAMYLCASSSWLTTGSPRDTQYFGPGTRLTVL.

This clonotype has only one observation. The rearrangement uses TRBV30 and TRBJ1-5; 7 positions match TRBD1. Losses at the gene ends were 2 bases for V and 2 bases for J; bases not matched to a gene: 3. The CDR3 is 14 amino acids. In germline, CDR1 is GTSNPN, CDR2 SVGIG (reference sequence). DNA for the CDR3: TGTGCCTGGAGTCGGACAGGCCGCAATCAGCCCCAGCATTTT. This encodes CAWSRTGRNQPQHF. Complete variable domain (other parts from reference TRBV30 and TRBJ1-5): SQTIHQWPATLVQPVGSPLSLECTVEGTSNPNLYWYRQAAGRGLQLLFYSVGIGQISSEVPQNLSASRPQDRQFILSSKKLLLSDSGFYLCAWSRTGRNQPQHFGDGTRLSIL.

CDR3 amino acids: CSAAPTDSYEQYF. CDR3 in DNA: TGCAGTGCAGCCCCGACAGATTCGTACGAGCAGTACTTC. The V and J genes are TRBV20-1 and TRBJ2-7; possible D gene TRBD1, 5 bases. The CDR3 contains 13 residues. Trimming stripped 6 bases from V and 4 bases from J, with 16 bases between. CDR1 DFQATT and CDR2 SNEGSKA come from the germline V gene (reference sequence).

This rearrangement joins TRBV12-3 or TRBV12-4 to TRBJ2-5; 10 bases are a match to TRBD2. This CDR3 has 17 residues. The J segment lost 1 base and the V segment lost 5 bases, leaving 10 bases of the junction unmatched. This CDR3 reads CASSPLDIAGGQETQYF. CDR3 bases: TGTGCCAGCAGTCCCCTCGATATAGCGGGGGGCCAAGAGACCCAGTACTTC.

This clonotype has a handful of counts. Written as DNA, the CDR3 is TGTGCCAGCAGCCCCCGAGCGAGCTCCTACAATGAGCAGTTCTTC. This encodes CASSPRASSYNEQFF. The chain is built from TRBV7-6 and TRBJ2-1; no clear D gene. CDR3 size: 15 residues. The germline V and J ends were trimmed by 5 bases and 0 bases, with 11 bases remaining between them. The germline gives CDR1 SGHVS, CDR2 FNYEAQ. Using reference TRBV7-6 and TRBJ2-1 for the parts outside the CDR3, the full variable domain is GAGVSQSPRYKVTKRGQDVALRCDPISGHVSLYWYRQALGQGPEFLTYFNYEAQQDKSGLPNDRFSAERPEGSISTLTIQRTEQRDSAMYRCASSPRASSYNEQFFGPGTRLTVL.

This clonotype was counted between two and nine times. The chain uses TRBV29-1 and TRBJ2-1, with no clear D. This CDR3 region has 12 residues. V lost 5 bases to trimming and J lost 5 bases, with 10 bases between them. CDR1 and CDR2 from the germline V gene are SQVTM and ANQGSEA. In DNA, the CDR3 is TGCAGCGTTCCCTTGACGAACAATGAGCAGTTCTTC. Its translation is CSVPLTNNEQFF.

This chain links TRBV27 with TRBJ1-2; D might be TRBD1 (6 bases). CDR1 is MNHEY, CDR2 SMNVEV, per germline (reference sequence). V dropped 3 bases and J dropped 4 bases, with 9 bases sitting between them. This CDR3 is built from 13 residues. CDR3 sequence (DNA): TGTGCCAGCAGTTTGACAGGAACCTATGGCTACACCTTC. Translation gives CASSLTGTYGYTF.